The rows below give T cell receptor beta chains drawn from one sample of a study of T cell changes during pregnancy in multiple sclerosis. Using immunoSEQ multiplex PCR, the repertoire was profiled, and TCRdb retains in-frame clones only, with some absent. The table includes around 56,000 clones, approximately 90% detected once. The sequencing here drew on peripheral blood, taken in the first trimester of pregnancy. Receptors originate from a female donor in good health, enrolled as a control in a pregnancy study. CDR3s include the opening cysteine and the closing phenylalanine or tryptophan. The D gene is left open where the match is weak. Size is stated for part of the rows, as once, few or many counts, or as a class when the clone is expanded.

abundance | j_gene | d_gene | v_gene | CDR3nt | CDR3aa
NA | TRBJ2-7 | TRBD2 | TRBV6-1 | TGTGCCAGCAGTGAATATGGGGGAGGGCCCCCGGGCCCCACCTACGAGCAGTACTTC | CASSEYGGGPPGPTYEQYF
once | TRBJ1-1 | NA | TRBV6-1 | TGTGCCAGCCGCTCAGGGGCTAAAGCTTTCTTT | CASRSGAKAFF
once | TRBJ1-1 | NA | TRBV28 | TGTGCCAGCAGTAGGGGGGGGACATCGAACACTGAAGCTTTCTTT | CASSRGGTSNTEAFF
NA | TRBJ2-1 | NA | TRBV19 | TGTGCCAGTAGTATAGGCAGAAACAATGAGCAGTTCTTC | CASSIGRNNEQFF
NA | TRBJ1-2 | TRBD1 | TRBV6-1 | TGTGCCAGCAGTCGGGACAGTAACTATGGCTACACCTTC | CASSRDSNYGYTF
NA | TRBJ2-1 | TRBD2 | TRBV9 | TGTGCCAGCAGCGTAGGGACTAGCGTGGGCAATGAGCAGTTCTTC | CASSVGTSVGNEQFF
NA | TRBJ2-5 | TRBD2 | TRBV4-1 | TGCGCCAGCAGCCAAGTTGGGCTAGTAGGACTAGCGGCAGAGACCCAGTACTTC | CASSQVGLVGLAAETQYF
once | TRBJ1-4 | NA | TRBV2 | TGTGCGTATTGGCGGGGGGAAAAACTGTTTTTT | CAYWRGEKLFF
NA | TRBJ2-2 | TRBD1 | TRBV6-4 | TGTGCCAGCAGCTTGGTACAGGGGACCGGGGAGCTGTTTTTT | CASSLVQGTGELFF
NA | TRBJ1-2 | TRBD1 | TRBV30 | TGTGCCTGGAAGGGACAGGGCTACACCTTC | CAWKGQGYTF
NA | TRBJ1-2 | NA | TRBV6-5 | TGTGCCAGCAGTGCCCTCACAGGGTCCGGCTACACCTTC | CASSALTGSGYTF
NA | TRBJ1-3 | NA | TRBV28 | TGTGCCACCCAGACGGGGAGCTCGCCGGATGGAAACACCATATATTTT | CATQTGSSPDGNTIYF
NA | TRBJ2-3 | TRBD2 | TRBV11-3 | TGTGCCAGCAGCCCTAGACTAGCGGGTTCACAGTATTTT | CASSPRLAGSQYF
NA | TRBJ2-7 | TRBD1 | TRBV5-1 | TGCGCCAGCAGCACCGGGACAGGGATGCGTTACGAGCAGTACTTC | CASSTGTGMRYEQYF
NA | TRBJ1-3 | TRBD1 | TRBV28 | TGTGCCAGCTTAGGACAGGGCGCCGGAAACACCATATATTTT | CASLGQGAGNTIYF
NA | TRBJ2-2 | NA | TRBV5-1 | TGCGCCAGCAGCTCGACAGGGAACACCGGGGAGCTGTTTTTT | CASSSTGNTGELFF
NA | TRBJ1-4 | TRBD1 | TRBV28 | TGTGCCTCAAGGGGACAGGGAGTAGAAAAACTGTTTTTT | CASRGQGVEKLFF
NA | TRBJ2-7 | TRBD1 | TRBV19 | TGTGCCAGTAGTTCCGGGACAGCCTACGAGCAGTACTTC | CASSSGTAYEQYF
NA | TRBJ2-1 | NA | TRBV15 | TGTGCCACCAGCCTTCGAGAGCCTGTGGATGAGCAGTTCTTC | CATSLREPVDEQFF
NA | TRBJ2-1 | NA | TRBV25-1 | TGTGCCAGCAGTGAACGAAAAGGACATGAGAGCTCCTACAATGAGCAGTTCTTC | CASSERKGHESSYNEQFF
NA | TRBJ2-1 | TRBD2 | TRBV28 | TGTGCCAGCCGAACTAGCGGGAGTTACAATGAGCAGTTCTTC | CASRTSGSYNEQFF
NA | TRBJ2-3 | TRBD1 | TRBV19 | TGTGCCAGTAGGGGGACAGGGGGCACAGATACGCAGTATTTT | CASRGTGGTDTQYF
NA | TRBJ2-7 | TRBD1 | TRBV28 | TGTGCCAGCAGTTATGCTGGGACAGAGTACGAGCAGTACTTC | CASSYAGTEYEQYF
NA | TRBJ2-4 | TRBD2 | TRBV6-1 | TGTGCCAGCAGTGAAAAGATCAGCGGGGGGGACATTCAGTACTTC | CASSEKISGGDIQYF